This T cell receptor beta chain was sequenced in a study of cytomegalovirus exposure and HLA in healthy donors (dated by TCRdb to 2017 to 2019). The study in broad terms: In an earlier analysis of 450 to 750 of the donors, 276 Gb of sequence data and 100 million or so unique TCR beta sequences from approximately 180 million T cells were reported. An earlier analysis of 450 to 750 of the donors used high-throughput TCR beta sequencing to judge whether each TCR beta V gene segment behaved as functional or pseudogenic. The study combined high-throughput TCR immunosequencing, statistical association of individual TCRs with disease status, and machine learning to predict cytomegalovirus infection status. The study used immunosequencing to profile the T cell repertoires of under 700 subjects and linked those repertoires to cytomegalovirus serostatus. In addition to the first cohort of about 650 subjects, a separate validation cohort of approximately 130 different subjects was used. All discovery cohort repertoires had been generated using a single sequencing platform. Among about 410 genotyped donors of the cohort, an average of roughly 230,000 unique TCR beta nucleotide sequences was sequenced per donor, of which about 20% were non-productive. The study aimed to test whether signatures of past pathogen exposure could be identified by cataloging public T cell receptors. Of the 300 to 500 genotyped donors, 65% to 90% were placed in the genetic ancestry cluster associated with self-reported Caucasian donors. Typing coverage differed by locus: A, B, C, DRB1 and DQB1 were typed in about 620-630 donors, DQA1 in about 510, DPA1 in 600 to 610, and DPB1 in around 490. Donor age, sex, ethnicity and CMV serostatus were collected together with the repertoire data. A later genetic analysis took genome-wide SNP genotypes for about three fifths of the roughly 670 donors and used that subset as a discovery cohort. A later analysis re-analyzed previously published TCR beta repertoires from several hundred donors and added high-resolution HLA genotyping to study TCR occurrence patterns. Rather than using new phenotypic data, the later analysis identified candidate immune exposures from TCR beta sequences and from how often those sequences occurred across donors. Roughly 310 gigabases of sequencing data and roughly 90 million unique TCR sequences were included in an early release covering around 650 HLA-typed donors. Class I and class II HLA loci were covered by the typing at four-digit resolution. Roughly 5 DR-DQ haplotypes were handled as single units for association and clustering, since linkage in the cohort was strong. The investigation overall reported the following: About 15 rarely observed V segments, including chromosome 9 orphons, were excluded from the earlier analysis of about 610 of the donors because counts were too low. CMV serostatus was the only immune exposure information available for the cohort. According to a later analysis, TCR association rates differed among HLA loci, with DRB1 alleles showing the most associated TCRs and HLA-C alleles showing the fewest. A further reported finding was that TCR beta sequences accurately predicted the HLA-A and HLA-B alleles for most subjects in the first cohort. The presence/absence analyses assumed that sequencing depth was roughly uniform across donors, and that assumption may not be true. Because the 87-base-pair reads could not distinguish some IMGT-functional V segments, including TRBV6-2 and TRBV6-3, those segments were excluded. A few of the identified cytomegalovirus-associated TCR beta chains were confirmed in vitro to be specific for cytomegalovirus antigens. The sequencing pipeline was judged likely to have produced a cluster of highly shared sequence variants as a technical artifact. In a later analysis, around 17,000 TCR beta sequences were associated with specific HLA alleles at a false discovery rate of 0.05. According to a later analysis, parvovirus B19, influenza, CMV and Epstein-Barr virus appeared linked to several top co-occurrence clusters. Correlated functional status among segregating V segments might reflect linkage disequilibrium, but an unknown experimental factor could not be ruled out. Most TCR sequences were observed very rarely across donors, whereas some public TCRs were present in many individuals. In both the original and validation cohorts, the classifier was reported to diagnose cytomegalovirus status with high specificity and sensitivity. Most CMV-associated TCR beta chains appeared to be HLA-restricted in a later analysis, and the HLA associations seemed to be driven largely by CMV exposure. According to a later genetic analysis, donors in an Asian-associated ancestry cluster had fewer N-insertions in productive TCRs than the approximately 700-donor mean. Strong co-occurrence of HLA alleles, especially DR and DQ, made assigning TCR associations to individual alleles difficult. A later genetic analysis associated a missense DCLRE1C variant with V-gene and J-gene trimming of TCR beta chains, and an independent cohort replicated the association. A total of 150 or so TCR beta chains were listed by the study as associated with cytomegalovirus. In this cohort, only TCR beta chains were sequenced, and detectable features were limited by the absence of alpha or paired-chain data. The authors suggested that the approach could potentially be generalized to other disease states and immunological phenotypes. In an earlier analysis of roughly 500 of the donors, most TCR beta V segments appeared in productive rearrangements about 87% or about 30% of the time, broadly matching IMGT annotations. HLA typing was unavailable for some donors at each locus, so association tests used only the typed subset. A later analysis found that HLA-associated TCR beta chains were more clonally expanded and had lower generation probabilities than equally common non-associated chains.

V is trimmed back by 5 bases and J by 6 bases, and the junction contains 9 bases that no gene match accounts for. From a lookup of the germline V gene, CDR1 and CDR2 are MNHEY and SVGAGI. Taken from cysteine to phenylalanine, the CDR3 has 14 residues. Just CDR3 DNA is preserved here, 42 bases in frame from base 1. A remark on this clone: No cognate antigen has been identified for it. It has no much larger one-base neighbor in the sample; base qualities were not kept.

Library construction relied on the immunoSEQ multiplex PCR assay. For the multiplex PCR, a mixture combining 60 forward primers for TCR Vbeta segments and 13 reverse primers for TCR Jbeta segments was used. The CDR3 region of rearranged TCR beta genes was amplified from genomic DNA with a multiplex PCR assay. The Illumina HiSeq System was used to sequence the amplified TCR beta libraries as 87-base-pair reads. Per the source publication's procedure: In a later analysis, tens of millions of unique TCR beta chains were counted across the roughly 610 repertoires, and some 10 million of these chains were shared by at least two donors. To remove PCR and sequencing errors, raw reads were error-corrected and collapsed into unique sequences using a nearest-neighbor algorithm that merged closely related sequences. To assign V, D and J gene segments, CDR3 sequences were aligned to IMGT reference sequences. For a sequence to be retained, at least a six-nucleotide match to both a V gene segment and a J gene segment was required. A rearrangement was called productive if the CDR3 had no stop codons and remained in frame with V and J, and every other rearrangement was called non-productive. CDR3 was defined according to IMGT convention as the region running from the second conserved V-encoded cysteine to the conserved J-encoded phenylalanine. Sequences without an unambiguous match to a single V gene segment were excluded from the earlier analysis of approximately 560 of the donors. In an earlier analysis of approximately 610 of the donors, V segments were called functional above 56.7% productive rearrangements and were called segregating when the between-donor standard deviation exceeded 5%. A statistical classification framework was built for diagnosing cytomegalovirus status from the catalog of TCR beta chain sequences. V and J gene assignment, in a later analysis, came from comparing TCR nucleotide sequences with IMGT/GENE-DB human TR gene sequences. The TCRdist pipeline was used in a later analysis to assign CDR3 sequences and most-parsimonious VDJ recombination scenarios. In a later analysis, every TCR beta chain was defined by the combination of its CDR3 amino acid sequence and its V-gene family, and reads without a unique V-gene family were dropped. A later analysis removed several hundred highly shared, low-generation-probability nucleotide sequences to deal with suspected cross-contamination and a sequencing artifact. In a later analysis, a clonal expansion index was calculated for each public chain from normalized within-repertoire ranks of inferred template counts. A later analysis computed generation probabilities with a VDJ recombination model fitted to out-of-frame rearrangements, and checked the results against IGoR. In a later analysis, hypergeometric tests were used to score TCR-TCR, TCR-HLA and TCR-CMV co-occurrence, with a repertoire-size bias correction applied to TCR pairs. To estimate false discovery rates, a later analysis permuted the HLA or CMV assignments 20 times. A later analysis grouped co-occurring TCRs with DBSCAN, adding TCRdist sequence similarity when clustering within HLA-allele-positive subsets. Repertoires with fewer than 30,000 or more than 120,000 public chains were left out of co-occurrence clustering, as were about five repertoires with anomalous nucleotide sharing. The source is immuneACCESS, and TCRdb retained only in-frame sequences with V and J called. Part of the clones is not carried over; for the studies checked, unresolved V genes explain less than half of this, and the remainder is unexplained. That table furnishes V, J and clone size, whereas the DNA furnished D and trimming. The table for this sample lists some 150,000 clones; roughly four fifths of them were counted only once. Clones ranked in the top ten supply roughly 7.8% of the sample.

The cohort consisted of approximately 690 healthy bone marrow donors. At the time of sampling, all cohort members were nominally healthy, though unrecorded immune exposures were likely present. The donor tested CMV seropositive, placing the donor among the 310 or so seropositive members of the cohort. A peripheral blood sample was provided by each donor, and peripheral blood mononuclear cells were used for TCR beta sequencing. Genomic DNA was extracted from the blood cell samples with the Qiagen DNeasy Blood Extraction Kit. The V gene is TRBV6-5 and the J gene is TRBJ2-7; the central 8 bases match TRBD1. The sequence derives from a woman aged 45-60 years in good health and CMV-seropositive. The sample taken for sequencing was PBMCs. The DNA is TGTGCCAGCAGTGACCACGGACAGGGAGGCGAGCAGTACTTC. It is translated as CASSDHGQGGEQYF.